The sample holds many counts of the clone carrying this T cell receptor (beta chain). As yet, its antigen is unknown. The germline V gene encodes CDR1 LGHNA and CDR2 YSLEER. J was trimmed by 4 bases and V by 1 base; bases with no gene match: 7. The CDR3 contains 17 residues. Other autoimmune disease, uncontrolled infection, pregnancy and lactation led to exclusion. The data originate from a study of Graves' ophthalmopathy and Graves' hyperthyroidism. Study observations and caveats: The model predicted progression of ophthalmopathy with a sensitivity of 60% to 71%, and its specificity was 72% to 80%. Blood contained most expanded thyroid clonotypes exceeding 0.001 frequency. Built on 13 signatures, a model told ophthalmopathy apart from stable hyperthyroidism with about 90% sensitivity and roughly 81% specificity.

Amplified material comprised TCR beta CDR3 regions derived from RNA transcripts. Second-round multiplex PCR followed a first-round RT-PCR using HTBI primers. TCRdb used MiXCR to reprocess the multiplex PCR reads, holding one entry per CDR3 protein. The sample includes 150,000 to 200,000 distinct CDR3 sequences, approximately 40% of them seen just once. V usage is TRBV4-3 and J usage is TRBJ2-2; TRBD2 matches at 9 bases. What was sequenced was peripheral blood. This sequence was found in a man aged 25-40 years with Graves' ophthalmopathy. Here the CDR3 DNA reads TGCGCCAGCAGCCAAGTGTCAATAGCGGGAGTCACCGGGGAGCTGTTTTTT. It is translated as CASSQVSIAGVTGELFF.